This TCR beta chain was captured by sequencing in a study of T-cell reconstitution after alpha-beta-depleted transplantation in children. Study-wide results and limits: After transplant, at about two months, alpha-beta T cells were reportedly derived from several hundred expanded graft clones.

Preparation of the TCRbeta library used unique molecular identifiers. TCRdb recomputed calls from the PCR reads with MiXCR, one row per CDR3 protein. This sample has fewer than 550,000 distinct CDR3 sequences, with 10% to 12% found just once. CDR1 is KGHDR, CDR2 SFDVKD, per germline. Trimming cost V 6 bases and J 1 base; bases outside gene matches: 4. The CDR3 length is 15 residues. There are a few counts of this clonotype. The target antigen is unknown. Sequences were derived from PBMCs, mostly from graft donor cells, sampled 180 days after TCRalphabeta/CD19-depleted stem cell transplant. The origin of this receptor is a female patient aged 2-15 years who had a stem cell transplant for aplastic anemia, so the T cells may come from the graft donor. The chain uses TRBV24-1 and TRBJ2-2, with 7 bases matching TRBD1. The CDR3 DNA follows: TGTGCCACCAGTCCGACAGGGTTGAACACCGGGGAGCTGTTTTTT. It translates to CATSPTGLNTGELFF.